This T cell receptor beta chain was captured by sequencing in a study of shared clonotypes between healthy human individuals. The V gene's germline CDR1 is ENHRY and CDR2 SYGVKD. The CDR3 totals 14 residues. Trimming cost V 6 bases and J 5 bases, with 15 bases left between them. At least ten counts were recorded for this clone. The protocol was immunoSEQ multiplex PCR, while the TCRdb copy is restricted to in-frame clones and leaves out a portion. The data contain 900,000 to 1,200,000 clones, roughly 74% of them singletons. Sequenced input: memory CD4+ T cells from PBMCs. Subset in this sample: CD45RA-negative fraction. The chain links TRBV10-3 to TRBJ2-3; a weak D match, TRBD1 (5 bases). The clonotype comes from a man between 18 and 35 years old in good health. Some clones in this sample may be carry-over from other donors' samples. CDR3 in DNA: TGTGCCATCAGCCTACAGGTTTCGAAAGATACGCAGTATTTT. Its translation: CAISLQVSKDTQYF.